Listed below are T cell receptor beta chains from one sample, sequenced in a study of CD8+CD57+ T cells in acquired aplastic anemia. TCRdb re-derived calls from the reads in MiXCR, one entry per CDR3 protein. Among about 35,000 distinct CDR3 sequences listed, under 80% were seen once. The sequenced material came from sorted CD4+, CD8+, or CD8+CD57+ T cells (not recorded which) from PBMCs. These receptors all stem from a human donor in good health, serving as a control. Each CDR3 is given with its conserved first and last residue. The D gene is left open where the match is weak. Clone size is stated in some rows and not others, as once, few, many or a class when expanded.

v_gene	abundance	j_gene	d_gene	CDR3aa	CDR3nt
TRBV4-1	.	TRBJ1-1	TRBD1	CASLAWGTGAPEAFF	TGCGCCAGCTTGGCCTGGGGGACAGGGGCACCTGAAGCTTTCTTT
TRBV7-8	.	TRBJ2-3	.	CASSGGTDTQYF	TGTGCCAGCAGCGGGGGCACAGATACGCAGTATTTT
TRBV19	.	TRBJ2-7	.	CASGPGPTYEQYF	TGTGCCAGCGGGCCGGGTCCAACCTACGAGCAGTACTTC
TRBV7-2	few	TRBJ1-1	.	CASSPGVRAFF	TGTGCCAGCAGCCCAGGAGTGAGAGCTTTCTTT
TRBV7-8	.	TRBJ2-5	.	CASRQRPPETQYF	TGTGCCAGCAGACAGCGTCCCCCAGAGACCCAGTACTTC
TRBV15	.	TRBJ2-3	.	CATSRVASSTDTQYF	TGTGCCACCAGCAGAGTCGCGAGCAGCACAGATACGCAGTATTTT
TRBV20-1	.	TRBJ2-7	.	CSARDAIGVYEQYF	TGCAGTGCTAGAGATGCTATTGGAGTCTACGAGCAGTACTTC
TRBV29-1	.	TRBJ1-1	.	CSVDGRYEAFF	TGCAGCGTTGACGGACGCTACGAAGCTTTCTTT
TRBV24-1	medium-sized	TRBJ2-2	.	CATSDSQGKAGELFF	TGTGCCACCAGTGATTCGCAGGGAAAAGCCGGGGAGCTGTTTTTT
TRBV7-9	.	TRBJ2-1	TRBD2	CASSLTSGSDEQFF	TGCGCCAGCAGCCTGACTAGCGGGAGCGATGAGCAGTTCTTC
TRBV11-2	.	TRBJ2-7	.	CASSLNRGGKSSYEQYF	TGTGCCAGCAGCCTTAACAGGGGGGGGAAGAGCTCCTACGAGCAGTACTTC
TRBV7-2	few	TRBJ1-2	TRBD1	CASSLRTGTDYGYTF	TGTGCCAGCAGCTTACGGACAGGGACTGACTATGGCTACACCTTC
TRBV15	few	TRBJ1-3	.	CATSRERTVFSGNTIYF	TGTGCCACCAGCAGAGAGAGGACAGTTTTCTCTGGAAACACCATATATTTT
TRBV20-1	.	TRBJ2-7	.	CSARGQGGTYEQYF	TGCAGTGCTAGAGGACAGGGAGGGACCTACGAGCAGTACTTC
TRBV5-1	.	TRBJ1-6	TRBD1	CASSPGDSIYEQYF	TGCGCCAGCAGCCCTGGGGACAGCATCTACGAGCAGTACTTT
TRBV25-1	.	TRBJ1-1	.	CASSGDTNTEAFF	TGTGCCAGCAGTGGAGACACGAACACTGAAGCTTTCTTT
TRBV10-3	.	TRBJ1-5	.	CAISESEAVSNQPQHF	TGTGCCATCAGTGAGTCGGAGGCAGTTAGCAATCAGCCCCAGCATTTT
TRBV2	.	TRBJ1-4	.	CASRWDGLSEKLFF	TGTGCCAGCAGGTGGGACGGCTTGAGTGAAAAACTGTTTTTT
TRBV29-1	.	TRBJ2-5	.	CSVEEGTQYF	TGCAGCGTTGAAGAAGGGACCCAGTACTTC
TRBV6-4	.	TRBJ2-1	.	CASSDSSAGQGGNEQFF	TGTGCCAGCAGTGACTCGTCGGCAGGTCAAGGGGGCAATGAGCAGTTCTTC
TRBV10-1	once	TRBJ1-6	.	CASSELRNSPLHF	TGCGCCAGCAGTGAGCTGCGAAATTCACCCCTCCACTTT
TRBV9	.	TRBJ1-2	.	CASRRTVNYGYTF	TGTGCCAGCAGGAGGACAGTTAACTATGGCTACACCTTC
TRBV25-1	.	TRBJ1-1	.	CASSESGGDTEAFF	TGTGCCAGCAGTGAGTCAGGCGGAGACACTGAAGCTTTCTTT
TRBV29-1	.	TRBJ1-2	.	CSVDAEQVNYGYTF	TGCAGCGTTGACGCGGAACAGGTTAACTATGGCTACACCTTC